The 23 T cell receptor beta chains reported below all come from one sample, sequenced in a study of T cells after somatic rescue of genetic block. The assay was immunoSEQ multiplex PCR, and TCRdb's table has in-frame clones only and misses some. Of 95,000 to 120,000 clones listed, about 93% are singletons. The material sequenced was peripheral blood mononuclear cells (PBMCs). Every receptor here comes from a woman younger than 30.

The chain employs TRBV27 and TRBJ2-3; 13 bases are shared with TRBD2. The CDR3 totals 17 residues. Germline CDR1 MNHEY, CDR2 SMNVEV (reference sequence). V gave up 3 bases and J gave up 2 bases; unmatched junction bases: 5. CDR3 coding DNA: TGTGCCAGCAGTTTCTGGACTAGCGGGGGAATCACAGATACGCAGTATTTT. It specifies CASSFWTSGGITDTQYF.

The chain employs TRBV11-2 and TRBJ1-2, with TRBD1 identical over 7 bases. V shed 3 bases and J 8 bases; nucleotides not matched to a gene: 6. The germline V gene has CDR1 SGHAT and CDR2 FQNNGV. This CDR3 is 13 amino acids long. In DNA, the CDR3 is TGTGCCAGCAGCTTCCTGACAGGGAGAGGCTACACCTTC. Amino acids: CASSFLTGRGYTF.

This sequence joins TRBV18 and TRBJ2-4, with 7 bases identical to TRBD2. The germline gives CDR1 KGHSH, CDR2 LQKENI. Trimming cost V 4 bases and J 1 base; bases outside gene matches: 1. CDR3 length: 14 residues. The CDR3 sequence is CASSQGGAKNIQYF. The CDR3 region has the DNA TGTGCCAGCTCACAGGGAGGGGCCAAAAACATTCAGTACTTC.

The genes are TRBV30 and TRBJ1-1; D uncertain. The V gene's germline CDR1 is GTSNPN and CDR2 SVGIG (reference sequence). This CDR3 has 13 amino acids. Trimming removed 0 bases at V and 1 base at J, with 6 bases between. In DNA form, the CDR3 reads TGTGCCTGGAGTGTACCCCGGAACACTGAAGCTTTCTTT. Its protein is CAWSVPRNTEAFF.

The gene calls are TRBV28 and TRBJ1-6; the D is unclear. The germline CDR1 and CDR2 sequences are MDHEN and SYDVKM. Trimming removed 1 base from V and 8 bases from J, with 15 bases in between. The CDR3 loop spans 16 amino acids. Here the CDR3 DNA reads TGTGCCAGCAGTTTATATAGGCAGCCCTCTGATTCACCCCTCCACTTT. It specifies CASSLYRQPSDSPLHF.

The CDR3 loop reads CASGLRETQYF. CDR3 bases: TGTGCCAGCGGCCTTAGAGAGACCCAGTACTTC. The chain combines TRBV6-6 with TRBJ2-5; no clear D. V lost 8 bases, J lost 4 bases, and 8 bases lay in between. Germline V CDR1 and CDR2: MNHNY, SVGAGI (reference sequence). The CDR3 is 11 residues long.

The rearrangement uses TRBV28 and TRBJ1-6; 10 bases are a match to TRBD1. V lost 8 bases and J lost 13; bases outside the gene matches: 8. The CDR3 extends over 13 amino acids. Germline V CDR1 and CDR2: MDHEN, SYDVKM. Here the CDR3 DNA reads TGTGCCAGCGGGACAGGGGTTGGTAGTCCCCTCCACTTT. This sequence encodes CASGTGVGSPLHF.

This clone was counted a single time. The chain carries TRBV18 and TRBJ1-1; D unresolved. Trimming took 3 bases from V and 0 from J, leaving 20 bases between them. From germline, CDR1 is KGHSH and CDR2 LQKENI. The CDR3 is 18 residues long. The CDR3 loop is CASSPTGAGGIMNTEAFF. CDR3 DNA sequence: TGTGCCAGCTCACCGACCGGCGCAGGCGGGATCATGAACACTGAAGCTTTCTTT.

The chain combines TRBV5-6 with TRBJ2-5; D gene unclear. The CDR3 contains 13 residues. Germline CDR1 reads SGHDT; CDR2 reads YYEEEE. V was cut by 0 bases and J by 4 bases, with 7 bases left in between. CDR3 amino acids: CASSLVDRETQYF. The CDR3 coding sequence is TGTGCCAGCAGCTTGGTGGATCGAGAGACCCAGTACTTC.

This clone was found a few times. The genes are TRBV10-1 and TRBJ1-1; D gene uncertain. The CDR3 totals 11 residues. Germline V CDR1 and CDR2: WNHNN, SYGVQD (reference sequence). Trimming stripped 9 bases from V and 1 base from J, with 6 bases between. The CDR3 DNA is TGCGCCAGTGGAGAGAACACTGAAGCTTTCTTT. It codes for CASGENTEAFF.

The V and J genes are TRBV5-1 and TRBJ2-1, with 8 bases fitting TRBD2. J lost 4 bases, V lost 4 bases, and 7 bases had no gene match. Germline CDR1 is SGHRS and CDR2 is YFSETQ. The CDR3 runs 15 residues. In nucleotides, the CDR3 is TGCGCCAGCAGCCTGAAGCGGGGGCCTTACAATGAGCAGTTCTTC. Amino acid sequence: CASSLKRGPYNEQFF.

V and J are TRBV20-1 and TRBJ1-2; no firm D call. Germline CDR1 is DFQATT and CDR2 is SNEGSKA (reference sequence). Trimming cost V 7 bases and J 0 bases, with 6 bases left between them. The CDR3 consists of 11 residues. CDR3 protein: CSGVSNYGYTF. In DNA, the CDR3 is TGCAGTGGAGTTTCTAACTATGGCTACACCTTC.

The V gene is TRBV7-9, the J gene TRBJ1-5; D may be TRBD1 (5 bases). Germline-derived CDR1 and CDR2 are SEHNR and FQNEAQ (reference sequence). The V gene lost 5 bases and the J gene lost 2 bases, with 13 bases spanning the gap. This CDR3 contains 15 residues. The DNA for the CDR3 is TGTGCCAGCAGCCGCGGGGGGTTGGGCAATCAGCCCCAGCATTTT. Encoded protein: CASSRGGLGNQPQHF.

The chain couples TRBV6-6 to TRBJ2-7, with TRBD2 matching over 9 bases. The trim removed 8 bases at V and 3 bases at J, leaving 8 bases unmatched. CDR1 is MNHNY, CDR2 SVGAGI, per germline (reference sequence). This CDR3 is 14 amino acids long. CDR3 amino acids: CASRLAGDLYEQYF. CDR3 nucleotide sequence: TGTGCCAGCCGTTTAGCGGGGGACCTCTACGAGCAGTACTTC.

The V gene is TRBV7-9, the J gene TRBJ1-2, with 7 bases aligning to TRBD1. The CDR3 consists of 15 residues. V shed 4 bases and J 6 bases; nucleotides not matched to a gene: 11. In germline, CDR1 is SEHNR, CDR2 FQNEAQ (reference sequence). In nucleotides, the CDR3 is TGTGCCAGCAGCTCGAGCGGGGACAGATCTAATGGCTACACCTTC. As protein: CASSSSGDRSNGYTF.

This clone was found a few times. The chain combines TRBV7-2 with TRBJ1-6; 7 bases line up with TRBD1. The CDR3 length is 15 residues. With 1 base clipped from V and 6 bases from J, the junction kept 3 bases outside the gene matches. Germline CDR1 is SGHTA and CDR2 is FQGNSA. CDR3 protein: CASSLEDRSNSPLHF. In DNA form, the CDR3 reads TGTGCCAGCAGCTTAGAGGACAGGAGTAATTCACCCCTCCACTTT. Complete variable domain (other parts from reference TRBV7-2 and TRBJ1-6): GAGVSQSPSNKVTEKGKDVELRCDPISGHTALYWYRQSLGQGLEFLIYFQGNSAPDKSGLPSDRFSAERTGGSVSTLTIQRTQQEDSAVYLCASSLEDRSNSPLHFGNGTRLTVT.

In DNA form, the CDR3 reads TGTGCCAGCAGCCCCGGAGGGTACTCCTACGAGCAGTACTTC. Its translation is CASSPGGYSYEQYF. The V gene is TRBV9, the J gene TRBJ2-7, with TRBD2 as a possible D gene (6 bases). CDR1 and CDR2 (germline): SGDLS, YYNGEE. Trimming cost V 4 bases and J 0 bases, with 11 bases left between them. The CDR3 runs 14 residues.

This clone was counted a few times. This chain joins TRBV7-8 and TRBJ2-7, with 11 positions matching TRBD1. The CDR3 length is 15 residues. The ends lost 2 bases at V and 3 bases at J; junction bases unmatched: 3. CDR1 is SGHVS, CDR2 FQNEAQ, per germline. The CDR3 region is CASSLIGTGGYEQYF. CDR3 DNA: TGTGCCAGCAGCTTAATCGGGACAGGGGGCTACGAGCAGTACTTC.

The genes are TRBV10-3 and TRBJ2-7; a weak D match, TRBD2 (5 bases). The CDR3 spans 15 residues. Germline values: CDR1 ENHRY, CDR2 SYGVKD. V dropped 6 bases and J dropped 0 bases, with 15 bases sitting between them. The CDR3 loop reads CAIRGGGASSYEQYF. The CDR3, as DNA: TGTGCCATCAGAGGCGGAGGCGCTAGCTCCTACGAGCAGTACTTC.

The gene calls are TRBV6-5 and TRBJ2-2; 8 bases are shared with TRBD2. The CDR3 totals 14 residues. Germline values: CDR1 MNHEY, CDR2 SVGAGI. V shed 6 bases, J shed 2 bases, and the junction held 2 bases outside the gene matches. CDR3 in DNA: TGTGCCAGCAGCGCGGGGGGCAACACCGGGGAGCTGTTTTTT. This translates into CASSAGGNTGELFF.

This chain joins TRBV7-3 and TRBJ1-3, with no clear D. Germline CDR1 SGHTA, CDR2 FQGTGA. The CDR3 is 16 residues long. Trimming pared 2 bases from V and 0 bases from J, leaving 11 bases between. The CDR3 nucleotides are TGTGCCAGCAGCTTAGGCCGGGAGAGCTCTGGAAACACCATATATTTT. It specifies CASSLGRESSGNTIYF. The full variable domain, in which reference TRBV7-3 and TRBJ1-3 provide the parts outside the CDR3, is GAGVSQTPSNKVTEKGKYVELRCDPISGHTALYWYRQSLGQGPEFLIYFQGTGAADDSGLPNDRFFAVRPEGSVSTLKIQRTERGDSAVYLCASSLGRESSGNTIYFGEGSWLTVV.

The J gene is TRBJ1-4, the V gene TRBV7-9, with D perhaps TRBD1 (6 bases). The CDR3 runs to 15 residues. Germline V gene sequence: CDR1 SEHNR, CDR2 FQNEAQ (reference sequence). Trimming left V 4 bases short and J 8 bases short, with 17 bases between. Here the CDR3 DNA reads TGTGCCAGCAGCTCCCAGGGGAATCTAGGGGAAAAACTGTTTTTT. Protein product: CASSSQGNLGEKLFF.

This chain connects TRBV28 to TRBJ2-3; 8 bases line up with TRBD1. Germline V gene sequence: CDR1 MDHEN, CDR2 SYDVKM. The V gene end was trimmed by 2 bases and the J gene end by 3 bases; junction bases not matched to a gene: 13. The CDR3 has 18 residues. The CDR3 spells CASSLPPPGGIRTDTQYF. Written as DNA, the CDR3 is TGTGCCAGCAGTTTACCCCCACCAGGGGGCATTAGAACAGATACGCAGTATTTT.